This TCR beta chain was sequenced in a study of cytomegalovirus exposure and HLA in healthy donors. This clone was counted a single time. Its specificity is unknown. 60 Vbeta and 13 Jbeta primers were used in PCR. TCRdb's copy holds only in-frame clones and misses some; the assay was immunoSEQ multiplex PCR. The sample lists 200,000 to 250,000 clones; roughly 80% were seen once. The junction had 15 bases not matched to a gene; V was cut back by 1 base and J by 5 bases. The CDR3 sequence is 18 residues long. CDR1 and CDR2 from the germline V gene are SGHVS and FNYEAQ. Study-wide findings and caveats: Altogether, more than 150 TCR beta chains were recorded as cytomegalovirus-associated. A later analysis found that most CMV-associated TCR beta chains appeared HLA-restricted.

The rearrangement links TRBV7-6 to TRBJ2-7, with 9 bases fitting TRBD2. What was sequenced was PBMCs. This receptor was identified in a man between 25 and 39 years old in good health and CMV-seronegative. The CDR3 sequence is CASSLGLVAGDLKDEQYF. In nucleotides, the CDR3 is TGTGCCAGCAGCTTAGGTTTGGTAGCGGGGGACCTTAAGGACGAGCAGTACTTC.